The following is a T cell receptor beta chain sequence with its context. Here immunoSEQ multiplex PCR was the method, and the copy in TCRdb shows in-frame clones only, minus some. The sample holds about 1.5 million clones, approximately 96% seen once. These data originate in a study of shared clonotypes between healthy human individuals. The CDR3 totals 15 residues. V lost 3 bases to trimming and J lost 5 bases; unmatched junction nucleotides: 6. CDR1 is SGHRS, CDR2 YFSETQ, per germline. The chain combines TRBV5-1 with TRBJ2-1; 9 nucleotides align to TRBD2. The sample comprised naive CD4+ T cells sorted from blood. Subset specified: CD45RA+ positively selected. The origin of this receptor is a man aged 25-40 years in good health. The CDR3 spells CASSSGTSFNNEQFF. CDR3 nucleotides: TGCGCCAGCAGCTCCGGGACTAGCTTTAACAATGAGCAGTTCTTC.